One sample yielded the 20 T cell receptor beta chains listed below, sequenced in a study of identifying expanded T cells in peripheral blood. The protocol was immunoSEQ multiplex PCR, while the TCRdb copy is restricted to in-frame clones and leaves out a portion. This table holds roughly 120,000 clones, less than 90% found once. Sequencing was carried out using blood. These receptors were taken from a person between 18 and 70 years old in good health.

This clone has only one observation. The J gene is TRBJ1-3, the V gene TRBV6-5; tentative D call: TRBD1 (5 bases). V lost 6 bases, J lost 0 bases, and 12 bases lay in between. The CDR3 is 15 amino acids. The germline V gene has CDR1 MNHEY and CDR2 SVGAGI. The CDR3 bases are TGTGCCAGCAGGCGACAGCCAAGCTCTGGAAACACCATATATTTT. It encodes CASRRQPSSGNTIYF.

V gene TRBV7-9 combines with J gene TRBJ2-1; D gene uncertain. The CDR3 totals 14 residues. The germline V gene has CDR1 SEHNR and CDR2 FQNEAQ (reference sequence). V lost 5 bases and J 8 bases, leaving 16 bases between the germline ends. This CDR3 is CASSPQTVRDEQFF. The CDR3 coding sequence is TGTGCCAGCAGCCCTCAGACCGTAAGGGATGAGCAGTTCTTC.

V is TRBV10-3 and J is TRBJ2-2, with a possible D match to TRBD1 (6 bases). This CDR3 is built from 15 residues. The V end lost 2 bases, the J end lost 1 base, and 8 bases lay between the germline ends. The V gene's germline CDR1 is ENHRY and CDR2 SYGVKD. CDR3 sequence reads: CAISETGMNTGELFF. CDR3 coding DNA: TGTGCCATCAGTGAGACAGGGATGAACACCGGGGAGCTGTTTTTT.

The chain employs TRBV28 and TRBJ2-7; perhaps TRBD1 as D (6 bases). The ends were cut back, 5 bases at V and 3 bases at J, with 17 bases in the middle. The CDR3 spans 15 residues. Germline V gives CDR1 MDHEN, CDR2 SYDVKM. In DNA, the CDR3 is TGTGCCAGCAGTCCGCCTTGGGGGCAGGGCTACGAGCAGTACTTC. This codes for CASSPPWGQGYEQYF.

As DNA, the CDR3 is TGTGCTAGTGGTTTTACGCAGGTTGAGAGTGCTAGCGGACTCTACAATGAGCAGTTCTTC. Protein product: CASGFTQVESASGLYNEQFF. The chain uses TRBV12-5 and TRBJ2-1; 7 nucleotides match TRBD2. CDR3 length: 20 residues. V shed 3 bases and J 3 bases; nucleotides not matched to a gene: 20. CDR1 and CDR2 from the germline V gene are LGHNT and FRNRAP.

The chain is built from TRBV11-2 and TRBJ1-2; no definite D call. The V gene lost 5 bases and the J gene lost 2 bases, with 6 bases spanning the gap. The CDR3 is 12 amino acids. Germline CDR1 and CDR2: SGHAT and FQNNGV. CDR3 in amino acids: CASSNPNYGYTF. The DNA for the CDR3 is TGTGCCAGCAGCAACCCAAACTATGGCTACACCTTC.

The J gene is TRBJ1-2, the V gene TRBV9; D possibly corresponds to TRBD1 (5 bases). The CDR3 runs 13 residues. The V end lost 4 bases, the J end lost 4 bases, and 11 bases lay between the germline ends. Germline loops: CDR1 SGDLS, CDR2 YYNGEE. This chain's CDR3 is CASSPAGGYGYTF. CDR3 in DNA: TGTGCCAGCAGCCCCGCCGGGGGCTATGGCTACACCTTC.

The CDR3 here is CASSTSGTGTYEQYF. CDR3 bases: TGTGCCAGCTCAACCTCCGGGACAGGGACCTACGAGCAGTACTTC. The chain is built from TRBV18 and TRBJ2-7; 9 nucleotides match TRBD1. Trimming removed 5 bases from V and 2 bases from J; junction bases left unmatched: 7. The germline V gene encodes CDR1 KGHSH and CDR2 LQKENI. The CDR3 spans 15 residues.

The chain uses TRBV5-4 and TRBJ2-1; a possible D gene is TRBD2 (6 bases). The ends were cut back, 4 bases at V and 3 bases at J, with 14 bases in the middle. Germline V gene data show CDR1 as SGHNT and CDR2 as YYREEE (reference sequence). The CDR3 loop spans 15 amino acids. CDR3 nucleotide sequence: TGTGCCAGCAGCGCGGAGGGGAGAAACTACAATGAGCAGTTCTTC. It codes for CASSAEGRNYNEQFF. Using reference TRBV5-4 and TRBJ2-1 for the parts outside the CDR3, the full variable domain is ETGVTQSPTHLIKTRGQQVTLRCSSQSGHNTVSWYQQALGQGPQFIFQYYREEENGRGNFPPRFSGLQFPNYSSELNVNALELDDSALYLCASSAEGRNYNEQFFGPGTRLTVL.

The rearrangement links TRBV5-1 to TRBJ2-1; tentatively, D is TRBD1 (5 bases). The CDR3 has 14 amino acids. V gave up 4 bases and J gave up 3 bases, with 11 bases separating them. The germline V gene encodes CDR1 SGHRS and CDR2 YFSETQ. Here the CDR3 reads CASSKGISYNEQFF. The CDR3 bases are TGCGCCAGCAGCAAGGGGATAAGCTACAATGAGCAGTTCTTC.

This clone has just a few counts. The CDR3 DNA sequence: TGTGCCAGCAAACCGGGCGAGGGGAGCAATCAGCCCCAGCATTTT. As protein: CASKPGEGSNQPQHF. This sequence joins TRBV6-1 and TRBJ1-5; D is perhaps TRBD1 (5 bases). The CDR3 is made up of 15 amino acids. Trimming pared 7 bases from V and 1 base from J, leaving 14 bases between. CDR1 is MNHNS and CDR2 is SASEGT in the germline V gene.

The chain recombines TRBV12-5 with TRBJ1-1, with 7 bases aligning to TRBD1. V lost 1 base to trimming and J lost 2 bases; unmatched junction nucleotides: 4. CDR3 length: 15 amino acids. Per the germline V gene, CDR1 is LGHNT and CDR2 is FRNRAP. The CDR3 nucleotides are TGTGCTAGTGGTTTGGGACAGGGTGAAAACACTGAAGCTTTCTTT. Translation gives CASGLGQGENTEAFF.

The rearrangement joins TRBV28 to TRBJ1-1; 8 bases are shared with TRBD1. CDR3 length: 15 residues. The junction had 6 bases not matched to a gene; V was cut back by 6 bases and J by 0 bases. Per the germline V gene, CDR1 is MDHEN and CDR2 is SYDVKM. The CDR3 region is CASRSTGDLNTEAFF. DNA for the CDR3: TGTGCCAGCAGATCGACAGGGGACCTGAACACTGAAGCTTTCTTT.

In its sample, this clone was seen a few times. The chain combines TRBV19 with TRBJ1-5; D possibly corresponds to TRBD1 (5 bases). The CDR3 is made up of 15 amino acids. Germline V gene lookup returns CDR1 LNHDA and CDR2 SQIVND (reference sequence). V was pared by 7 bases and J by 0 bases, with 13 bases between. The CDR3 sequence: CASNLGPYSNQPQHF. CDR3 bases: TGTGCCAGTAATTTGGGACCTTATAGCAATCAGCCCCAGCATTTT.

J is TRBJ2-5 and V is TRBV5-4; the D is unclear. The germline V gene has CDR1 SGHNT and CDR2 YYREEE (reference sequence). The V end lost 0 bases, the J end lost 2 bases, and 11 bases lay between the germline ends. This CDR3 has 15 amino acids. CDR3 in amino acids: CASSLASGSQETQYF. In DNA form, the CDR3 reads TGTGCCAGCAGCTTGGCCTCTGGCAGTCAAGAGACCCAGTACTTC.

This chain connects TRBV4-3 to TRBJ2-7; D perhaps matches TRBD1 (5 bases). The V gene lost 0 bases and the J gene lost 0 bases, with 9 bases spanning the gap. The germline V gene encodes CDR1 LGHNA and CDR2 YSLEER. The CDR3 totals 15 residues. In DNA, the CDR3 is TGCGCCAGCAGCCAAGAGACAGCTAACTCCTACGAGCAGTACTTC. Protein product: CASSQETANSYEQYF.

The chain is built from TRBV7-2 and TRBJ2-3, with D possibly being TRBD2 (5 bases). This CDR3 region has 15 residues. Germline-derived CDR1 and CDR2 are SGHTA and FQGNSA. The ends were cut back, 2 bases at V and 4 bases at J, with 13 bases in the middle. The CDR3 loop reads CASSLSSGGPDTQYF. For the CDR3, the DNA is TGTGCCAGCAGCTTATCCAGCGGTGGGCCAGATACGCAGTATTTT.

The CDR3, as DNA: TGTGCCAGCAGTGACTCTAGCGGGAGTCCGACAGATACGCAGTATTTT. It translates to CASSDSSGSPTDTQYF. The chain employs TRBV6-4 and TRBJ2-3; 9 bases align to TRBD2. V was pared by 0 bases and J by 3 bases, with 4 bases of the junction left unmatched. The germline V gene has CDR1 MRHNA and CDR2 SNTAGT. The CDR3 extends over 16 amino acids.

The rearrangement joins TRBV7-3 to TRBJ2-2, with TRBD1 as a possible D gene (6 bases). CDR1 and CDR2 from the germline V gene are SGHTA and FQGTGA. Trimming cost V 5 bases and J 5 bases, with 12 bases left between them. CDR3 length: 14 amino acids. The chain's CDR3 is CASSQGHTTGELFF. The DNA for the CDR3 is TGTGCCAGCAGCCAGGGACATACTACCGGGGAGCTGTTTTTT.

The CDR3 is CATSVSYEQYF. CDR3 nucleotide sequence: TGTGCCACCAGCGTTAGCTACGAGCAGTACTTC. V usage is TRBV6-5 and J usage is TRBJ2-7; D call uncertain. Germline CDR1 reads MNHEY; CDR2 reads SVGAGI. This CDR3 region has 11 residues. Trimming cost V 10 bases and J 3 bases, with 10 bases left between them.